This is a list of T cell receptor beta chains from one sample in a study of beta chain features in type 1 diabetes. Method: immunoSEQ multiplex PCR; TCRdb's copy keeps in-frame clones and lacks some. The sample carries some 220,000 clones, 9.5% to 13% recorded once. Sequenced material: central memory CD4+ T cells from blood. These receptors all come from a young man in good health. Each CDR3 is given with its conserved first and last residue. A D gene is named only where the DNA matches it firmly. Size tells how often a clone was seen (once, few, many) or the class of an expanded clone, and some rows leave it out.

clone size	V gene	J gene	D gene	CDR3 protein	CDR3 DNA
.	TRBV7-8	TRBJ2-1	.	CASSLTLENEQFF	TGTGCCAGCAGCTTAACATTAGAAAATGAGCAGTTCTTC
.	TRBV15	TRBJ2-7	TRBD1	CATSSSPQGNEQYF	TGTGCCACCAGCAGCAGCCCACAGGGGAACGAGCAGTACTTC
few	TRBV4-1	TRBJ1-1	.	CASSHATGHSWDEAFF	TGCGCCAGCAGCCACGCTACGGGACACTCTTGGGACGAAGCTTTCTTT
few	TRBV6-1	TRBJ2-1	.	CASSPRPQPEQFF	TGTGCCAGCAGTCCCCGCCCACAACCTGAGCAGTTCTTC
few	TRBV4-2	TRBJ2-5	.	CASSQSRIDIGQQQETQYF	TGTGCCAGCAGCCAGAGTAGGATTGATATTGGACAGCAACAAGAGACCCAGTACTTC
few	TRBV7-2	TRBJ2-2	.	CASSFSGFTGELFF	TGTGCCAGCAGCTTCTCAGGGTTCACCGGGGAGCTGTTTTTT
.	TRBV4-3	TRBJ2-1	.	CASSQDALASYNEQFF	TGCGCCAGCAGCCAAGACGCGCTAGCCTCCTACAATGAGCAGTTCTTC
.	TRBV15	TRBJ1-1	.	CATSRGGQMNTEAFF	TGTGCCACCAGCAGAGGTGGACAGATGAACACTGAAGCTTTCTTT
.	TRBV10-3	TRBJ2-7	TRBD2	CASGRTLAGVVEQYF	TGTGCCAGCGGTAGAACGCTTGCGGGAGTTGTCGAGCAGTACTTC
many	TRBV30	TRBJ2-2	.	CASFGGRGTGELFF	TGTGCCTCCTTTGGGGGGCGAGGCACCGGGGAGCTGTTTTTT
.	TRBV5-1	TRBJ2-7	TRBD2	CASSSLAGGLEQYF	TGCGCCAGCAGCTCACTAGCGGGAGGGCTCGAGCAGTACTTC
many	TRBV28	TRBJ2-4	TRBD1	CASSLGGTGQNIQYF	TGTGCCAGCAGTTTAGGAGGGACAGGGCAAAACATTCAGTACTTC
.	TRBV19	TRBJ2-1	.	CASSIVRGNEQFF	TGTGCCAGTAGTATAGTTCGCGGGAATGAGCAGTTCTTC
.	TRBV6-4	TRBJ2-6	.	CASSEQGTGANVLTF	TGTGCCAGCAGCGAACAGGGAACTGGGGCCAACGTCCTGACTTTC
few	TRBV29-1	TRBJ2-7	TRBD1	CSGKGTGKDYEQYF	TGCAGCGGGAAGGGGACAGGGAAAGACTACGAGCAGTACTTC
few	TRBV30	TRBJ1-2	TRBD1	CAWSPRDRESYGYTF	TGTGCCTGGAGTCCCCGGGACAGGGAAAGCTATGGCTACACCTTC
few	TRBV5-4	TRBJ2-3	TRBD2	CASSFVSGSAEDTQYF	TGTGCCAGCAGCTTTGTTAGCGGGAGTGCGGAGGATACGCAGTATTTT
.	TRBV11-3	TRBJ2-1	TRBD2	CASSPGLAGIYNEQFF	TGTGCCAGCAGCCCGGGACTAGCGGGGATTTACAATGAGCAGTTCTTC
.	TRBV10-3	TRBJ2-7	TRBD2	CAISEREGLSEQYF	TGTGCCATCAGTGAGCGGGAGGGCCTGTCCGAGCAGTACTTC
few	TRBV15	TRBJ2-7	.	CATSRQGSGPYEQYF	TGTGCCACCAGCAGACAGGGGTCTGGCCCCTACGAGCAGTACTTC
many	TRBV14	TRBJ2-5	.	CASSQNTGETQYF	TGTGCCAGCAGCCAGAATACAGGGGAGACCCAGTACTTC
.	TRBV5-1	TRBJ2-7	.	CASAPSSAQSYEQYF	TGCGCCAGCGCCCCATCATCGGCACAGTCCTACGAGCAGTACTTC
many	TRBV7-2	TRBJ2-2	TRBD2	CASSPREVAGGAAGELFF	TGTGCCAGCAGCCCAAGGGAGGTAGCGGGAGGGGCGGCCGGGGAGCTGTTTTTT
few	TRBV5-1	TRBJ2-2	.	CASSYLAATNTGELFF	TGCGCCAGCAGCTACTTAGCGGCGACCAACACCGGGGAGCTGTTTTTT
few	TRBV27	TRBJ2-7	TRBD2	CASSLQRDSYEQYF	TGTGCCAGCAGTTTACAGCGGGATTCCTACGAGCAGTACTTC
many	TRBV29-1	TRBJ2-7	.	CSVVRGRDEQYF	TGCAGCGTTGTCCGGGGGCGCGACGAGCAGTACTTC
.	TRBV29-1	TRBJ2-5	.	CSVGLGSETQYF	TGCAGCGTTGGCTTGGGGTCAGAGACCCAGTACTTC
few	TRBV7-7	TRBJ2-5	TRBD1	CASSPGTGRETQYF	TGTGCTAGCAGCCCTGGGACAGGGAGAGAGACCCAGTACTTC
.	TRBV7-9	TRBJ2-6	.	CASSLASGANVLTF	TGTGCCAGCAGCTTAGCGTCCGGGGCCAACGTCCTGACTTTC
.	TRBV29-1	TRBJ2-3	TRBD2	CSTDQGGDTQYF	TGCAGCACGGACCAGGGAGGGGATACGCAGTATTTT
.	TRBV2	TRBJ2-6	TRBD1	CATKGAQGANVLTF	TGTGCCACCAAGGGGGCGCAAGGGGCCAACGTCCTGACTTTC
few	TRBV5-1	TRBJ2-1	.	CASSLVAVGYNEQFF	TGCGCCAGCAGCTTGGTAGCGGTTGGGTACAATGAGCAGTTCTTC
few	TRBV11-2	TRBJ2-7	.	CASSPKGEQYF	TGTGCCAGCAGCCCAAAGGGCGAGCAGTACTTC
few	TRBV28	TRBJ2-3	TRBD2	CASSPSGSPADTQYF	TGTGCCAGCAGCCCTAGCGGGTCCCCGGCAGATACGCAGTATTTT
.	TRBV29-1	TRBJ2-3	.	CSVESQNTDTQYF	TGCAGCGTTGAGTCTCAGAACACAGATACGCAGTATTTT
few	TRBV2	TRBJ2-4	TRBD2	CASSGTMGGVAKNIQYF	TGTGCCAGCAGTGGGACAATGGGAGGGGTGGCCAAAAACATTCAGTACTTC
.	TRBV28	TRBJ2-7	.	CASTAGALREQYF	TGTGCCAGCACCGCAGGGGCCCTTCGCGAGCAGTACTTC
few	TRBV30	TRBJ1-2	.	CAWSVAGPNYGYTF	TGTGCCTGGAGTGTAGCAGGTCCTAACTATGGCTACACCTTC
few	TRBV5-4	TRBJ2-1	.	CASSAYNEQFF	TGTGCCAGCAGCGCTTACAATGAGCAGTTCTTC
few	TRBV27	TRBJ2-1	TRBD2	CASTPTSGPSNEQFF	TGTGCCAGCACCCCGACTAGCGGGCCAAGCAATGAGCAGTTCTTC
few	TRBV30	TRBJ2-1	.	CAWSAWTLGEQFF	TGTGCCTGGAGTGCGTGGACTTTGGGGGAGCAGTTCTTC
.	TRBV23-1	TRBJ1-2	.	CASSPRRADYGYTF	TGCGCCAGCAGTCCCCGCCGGGCTGACTATGGCTACACCTTC
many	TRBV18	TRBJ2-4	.	CASSPPMGPYIQYF	TGTGCCAGCTCACCACCCATGGGACCCTATATTCAGTACTTC
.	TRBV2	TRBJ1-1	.	CASSLGLRNTEAFF	TGTGCCAGCAGCCTGGGACTTAGGAACACTGAAGCTTTCTTT
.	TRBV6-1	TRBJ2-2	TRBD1	CASSPRDRAVGELFF	TGTGCCAGCAGCCCCCGGGACAGGGCCGTCGGGGAGCTGTTTTTT
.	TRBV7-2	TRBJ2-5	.	CASSLVVYPTETQYF	TGTGCCAGCAGCTTAGTTGTCTATCCCACGGAGACCCAGTACTTC
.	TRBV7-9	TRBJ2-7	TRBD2	CASSRGGSYEQYF	TGTGCCAGCAGCCGGGGAGGGTCCTACGAGCAGTACTTC
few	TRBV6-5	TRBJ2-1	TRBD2	CASSRTSESYNEQFF	TGTGCCAGCAGCCGGACTAGCGAATCCTACAATGAGCAGTTCTTC
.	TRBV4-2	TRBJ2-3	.	CASSQRAPPTDTQYF	TGTGCCAGCAGCCAACGGGCTCCCCCAACAGATACGCAGTATTTT
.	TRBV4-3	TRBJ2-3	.	CASSQDFRQISTDTQYF	TGCGCCAGCAGCCAAGATTTTAGACAGATAAGCACAGATACGCAGTATTTT
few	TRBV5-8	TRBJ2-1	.	CASSLALSSYNEQFF	TGTGCCAGCAGCTTGGCTTTGAGCTCCTACAATGAGCAGTTCTTC
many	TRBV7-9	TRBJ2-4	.	CASSQGLAKNIQYF	TGTGCCAGCAGCCAGGGACTAGCCAAAAACATTCAGTACTTC
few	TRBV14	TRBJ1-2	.	CASSQERGFGYTF	TGTGCCAGCAGCCAAGAGAGAGGGTTTGGCTACACCTTC
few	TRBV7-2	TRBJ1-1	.	CASSFSLVMNTEAFF	TGTGCCAGCAGCTTTTCGCTGGTAATGAACACTGAAGCTTTCTTT
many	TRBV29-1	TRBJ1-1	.	CSVVSGGNTEAFF	TGCAGCGTTGTATCCGGAGGTAACACTGAAGCTTTCTTT